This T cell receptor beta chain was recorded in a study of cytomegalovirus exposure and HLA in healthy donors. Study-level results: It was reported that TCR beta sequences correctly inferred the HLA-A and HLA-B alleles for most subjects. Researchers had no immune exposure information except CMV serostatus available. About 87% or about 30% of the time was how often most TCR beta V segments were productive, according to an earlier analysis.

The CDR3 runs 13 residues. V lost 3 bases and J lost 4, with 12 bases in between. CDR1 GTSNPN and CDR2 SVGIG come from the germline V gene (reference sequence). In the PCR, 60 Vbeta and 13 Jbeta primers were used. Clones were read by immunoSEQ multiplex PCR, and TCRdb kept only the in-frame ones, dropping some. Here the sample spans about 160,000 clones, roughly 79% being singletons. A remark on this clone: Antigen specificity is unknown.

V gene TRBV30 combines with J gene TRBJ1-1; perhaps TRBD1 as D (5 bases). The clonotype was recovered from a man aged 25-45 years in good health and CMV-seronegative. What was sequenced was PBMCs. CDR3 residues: CAWRLGGITEAFF. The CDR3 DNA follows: TGTGCCTGGAGATTGGGGGGGATCACTGAAGCTTTCTTT.